This T cell receptor beta chain was observed in a study of brain T cells in children with intractable seizures. TCRdb's copy holds only in-frame clones and misses some; the assay was immunoSEQ multiplex PCR. The sample lists 62,000 or so clones, approximately 95% occurring once. Germline CDR1 KGHSH, CDR2 LQKENI. Losses at the gene ends were 4 bases for V and 5 bases for J; bases not matched to a gene: 8. The CDR3 covers 14 residues. Study results and limitations: Pre-surgery blood may have been undersampled, hiding some clones. Only CDR3 sequence similarity suggested viral specificity, without known HCMV serostatus.

With respect to this clone: The antigen is not known.

Surgery cases with the highest brain T cell transcript signatures were chosen for sequencing. At least one anti-epileptic drug was given before surgery. The sample in question was peripheral blood, obtained at surgery. This TCR was sampled from a boy under two years old with focal cortical dysplasia and intractable seizures. The genes are TRBV18 and TRBJ2-7; 7 bases agree with TRBD1. This CDR3 is CASSLDRVAHEQYF. CDR3 nucleotide sequence: TGTGCCAGCTCACTTGACAGGGTGGCTCACGAGCAGTACTTC.